The rows below give T cell receptor beta chains drawn from one sample of a study of T-cell memory formation after mild COVID-19. TCRdb analysed the 5' RACE reads with MiXCR anew, one entry per CDR3 protein. The sample shows about 390,000 distinct CDR3 sequences, about a sixth of them seen only once. The sample consisted of PBMCs or a T cell subset sorted from them (not recorded which). All receptors derive from a man between 18 and 29 years old who had mild COVID-19 (a few samples of this study predate the infection). Cell type and time point are not known. Both conserved end residues are part of each CDR3. The D gene is left open where the match is weak. Only some rows state a clone size, as once, few, many or a class for expanded clones.

v_gene,abundance,d_gene,j_gene,CDR3nt,CDR3aa
TRBV7-2,few,-,TRBJ1-6,TGTGCCAGCAGCTTGGGGTGGAGGAGTTCACCCCTCCACTTT,CASSLGWRSSPLHF
TRBV4-1,-,TRBD2,TRBJ2-3,TGCGCCAGCAGCCAAGGGACTAGCTTTACAGATACGCAGTATTTT,CASSQGTSFTDTQYF
TRBV4-3,-,-,TRBJ2-3,TGCGCCAGCAGCCAAGATTATGGGAAGATTAGCACAGATACGCAGTATTTT,CASSQDYGKISTDTQYF
TRBV12-3/TRBV12-4,few,TRBD1,TRBJ2-5,TGTGCCAGCTCCGGGCGACAGGGGTCGGGGACCCAGTACTTC,CASSGRQGSGTQYF
TRBV5-1,-,TRBD1,TRBJ2-5,TGCGCCAGCAGCTTGGAAGTAGGGACAGGCCAAGAGACCCAGTACTTC,CASSLEVGTGQETQYF
TRBV12-3/TRBV12-4,-,-,TRBJ2-7,TGTGCCAGCAGGGTGGGCAGATCCTACGAGCAGTACTTC,CASRVGRSYEQYF
TRBV5-1,-,TRBD1,TRBJ1-3,TGCGCCAGCAGTCAGGGGACAGAGGGAAACACCATATATTTT,CASSQGTEGNTIYF
TRBV7-9,few,-,TRBJ1-2,TGTGCCAGCAGCTCCAGCTATGGCTACACCTTC,CASSSSYGYTF
TRBV5-1,many,-,TRBJ2-5,TGCGCCAGCACCGAAGGACGCCCGTCGGCAGAGACCCAGTACTTC,CASTEGRPSAETQYF
TRBV4-1,many,-,TRBJ2-7,TGCGCCAGCAGCCCGACAGGCAACTACGAGCAGTACTTC,CASSPTGNYEQYF
TRBV5-1,few,-,TRBJ1-2,TGCGCCAGCAGCCCTGGTGTTTCCATTGGCTATGGCTACACCTTC,CASSPGVSIGYGYTF
TRBV12-3/TRBV12-4,few,-,TRBJ1-5,TGTGCCAGCAGTTTGGGGGTACGGAATCAGCCCCAGCATTTT,CASSLGVRNQPQHF
TRBV7-2,few,TRBD2,TRBJ2-1,TGTGCCAGCAGCTCTAGCGGGGGGGCTTTCGATGAGCAGTTCTTC,CASSSSGGAFDEQFF
TRBV9,few,TRBD1,TRBJ2-1,TGTGCCAGCAGCGTTGCGGGACAGGCAAAACGGAATGAGCAGTTCTTC,CASSVAGQAKRNEQFF
TRBV28,-,-,TRBJ2-3,TGTGCCAGCAGCAAATTTGCAGATACGCAGTATTTT,CASSKFADTQYF
TRBV12-3/TRBV12-4,few,-,TRBJ1-2,TGTGCCAGCAGTTTGAAGACAGATGGTGGCTACACCTTC,CASSLKTDGGYTF
TRBV2,-,-,TRBJ2-1,TGTGCCAGGGCGTGGATATACAATGAGCAGTTCTTC,CARAWIYNEQFF
TRBV19,-,-,TRBJ1-6,TGTGCCAGTAGTATGGAGCTAAATTCACCCCTCCACTTT,CASSMELNSPLHF
TRBV2,few,-,TRBJ2-4,TGTGCCAGCAGGTCACAGGGAGGAAACATTCAGTACTTC,CASRSQGGNIQYF
TRBV12-3/TRBV12-4,-,TRBD1,TRBJ1-2,TGTGCCAGCAGCCGCCTGGAGGACAGGGGAGTCGACTATGGCTACACCTTC,CASSRLEDRGVDYGYTF
TRBV19,-,TRBD1,TRBJ1-4,TGTGCCAGTAGTATACGGGACAGTAATAATGAAATACTGTTTTTT,CASSIRDSNNEILFF
TRBV28,-,TRBD1,TRBJ2-5,TGTGCCAGCAGTTTGTCGGGACAGGGGATGGAGACCCAGTACTTC,CASSLSGQGMETQYF